The following is a T cell receptor (beta chain) sequence with its context. Its target is unknown. CDR1 and CDR2 (germline): MNHEY, SVGAGI. The J segment lost 6 bases and the V segment lost 6 bases, leaving 8 bases of the junction unmatched. CDR3 length: 15 residues. Using immunoSEQ multiplex PCR, the repertoire was profiled, and TCRdb retains in-frame clones only, with some absent. The sample shows 95,000 to 150,000 clones, 85% to 90% of them seen only once. This sample is part of a study of radiotherapy plus CTLA-4 blockade in lung cancer. On the study more broadly: The study recorded objective responses in around a sixth of patients and disease control in roughly 34%.

Study results and caveats: There was expansion of tumor-derived TCR clones in blood after radiotherapy plus ipilimumab.

The TCR sequence derives from a human donor with non-small cell lung cancer that progressed on radiotherapy plus ipilimumab. This sample comprised peripheral blood, obtained from a patient treated with radiotherapy plus ipilimumab. The chain carries TRBV6-5 and TRBJ2-7, with 13 bases identical to TRBD2. This CDR3 is CASSDTSGRVSEQYF. CDR3 DNA: TGTGCCAGCAGCGATACTAGCGGGAGGGTCTCCGAGCAGTACTTC.